This T cell receptor (beta chain) was sequenced during a study of Ad26.COV2.S vaccination and SARS-CoV-2 variants. Study summary: Intramuscular Ad26.COV2.S doses were given once or twice, 56 days apart.

Only in-frame clones appear in the TCRdb table, and some are missing; sequencing was by immunoSEQ multiplex PCR. The sample carries some 300,000 clones, around 83% recorded once. Treatment reported: roughly 20 received Ad26.COV2.S at low or high dose, single or two shots; roughly five received placebo; per-sample allocation not given. Sampling happened 63 days after the first vaccine or placebo injection. CDR3 length: 17 residues. Germline V gives CDR1 SGHNT, CDR2 YYREEE (reference sequence). The junction had 10 bases not matched to a gene; V was cut back by 4 bases and J by 9 bases. This clone was found once. As yet, its antigen is unknown. Study-level findings and limits: With respect to non-spike TCR breadth, vaccine and placebo recipients were similar.

The sample in question was peripheral blood, obtained in a trial of Ad26.COV2.S vaccine versus placebo. The genes are TRBV5-4 and TRBJ2-1; 16 nucleotides agree with TRBD2. This TCR was recovered from a person aged 18-65 years who received the Ad26.COV2.S COVID-19 vaccine or a placebo. Here the CDR3 reads CASSLGTSGGAAGEQFF. In DNA form, the CDR3 reads TGTGCCAGCAGCCTCGGGACTAGCGGGGGGGCAGCGGGTGAGCAGTTCTTC.